This T cell receptor beta chain was identified during a study of cytomegalovirus exposure and HLA in healthy donors. Overall study context: From HLA-typed donors, an early data release held tens of millions of unique TCRs. Overall study findings and caveats: After further analysis at a later stage, around 17,000 TCR beta sequences were associated with HLA alleles at 0.05 false discovery rate. An ancestry cluster, one associated with Asian ancestry, reportedly showed fewer N-insertions than the approximately 720-donor mean in a later analysis.

Unrecorded immune exposures were likely, despite nominal health at sampling. The PCR was carried out with 60 Vbeta primers and 13 Jbeta primers. Method: immunoSEQ multiplex PCR; TCRdb's copy keeps in-frame clones and lacks some. Among just over 150,000 clones listed, around 76% were seen once. The V and J ends lost 7 bases and 0 bases, in that order; junction bases with no gene match: 6. From germline, CDR1 is SEHNR and CDR2 FQNEAQ (reference sequence). CDR3 size: 15 residues. Notes on this clone: The target antigen is unknown.

The specimen sequenced was PBMCs. The J gene is TRBJ2-1, the V gene TRBV7-9, with TRBD1 matching 7 bases. The clonotype comes from a female donor in good health and CMV-seronegative. The CDR3: CASKLPGGSYNEQFF. In nucleotides, the CDR3 is TGTGCCAGCAAACTACCAGGGGGCTCCTACAATGAGCAGTTCTTC. Filled out from reference TRBV7-9 and TRBJ2-1, the complete variable domain reads DTGVSQNPRHKITKRGQNVTFRCDPISEHNRLYWYRQTLGQGPEFLTYFQNEAQLEKSRLLSDRFSAERPKGSFSTLEIQRTEQGDSAMYLCASKLPGGSYNEQFFGPGTRLTVL.